The clone carrying this T cell receptor (beta chain) has just a few counts. TCRdb ran MiXCR on the RT-PCR reads and lists one entry per CDR3 protein. The sample includes more than 500,000 distinct CDR3 sequences, approximately 10% of them seen just once. This entry comes from a study of response to subunit inactivated influenza vaccine. Trimming took 3 bases from V and 7 from J; bases not matched to a gene: 5. The CDR3 is 13 residues long. Germline V CDR1 and CDR2: MNHEY, SVGAGI. These records were also assigned to another study, of T cells expressing NK-cell markers. That publication notes: TCR beta cDNA was made by 5'RACE template switching with UMIs. The share of CD8+ T cells held by dominant NKG2C+ clonotypes was 1.0-7.0% in 5 or 6 donors.

Sequences were derived from PBMCs from blood, sampled on the day of vaccination. This rearrangement joins TRBV6-5 to TRBJ2-5, with 7 bases that match TRBD1. The receptor was isolated from a man aged 45-65 years who received an inactivated influenza vaccine. CDR3 amino acids: CASSYQGVGTQYF. CDR3 bases: TGTGCCAGCAGTTATCAGGGGGTCGGGACCCAGTACTTC.